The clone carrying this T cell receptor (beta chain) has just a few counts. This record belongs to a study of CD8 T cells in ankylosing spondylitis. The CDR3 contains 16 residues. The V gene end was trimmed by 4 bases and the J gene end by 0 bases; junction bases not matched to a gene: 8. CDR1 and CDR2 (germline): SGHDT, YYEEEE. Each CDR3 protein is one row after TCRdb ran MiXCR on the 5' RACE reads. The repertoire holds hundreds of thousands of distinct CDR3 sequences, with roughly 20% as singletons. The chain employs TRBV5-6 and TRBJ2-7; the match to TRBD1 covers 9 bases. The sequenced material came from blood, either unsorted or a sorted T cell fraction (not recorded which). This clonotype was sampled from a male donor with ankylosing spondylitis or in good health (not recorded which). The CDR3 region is CASSPGGTGNSYEQYF. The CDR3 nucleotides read TGTGCCAGCAGCCCAGGCGGGACAGGGAACTCCTACGAGCAGTACTTC.